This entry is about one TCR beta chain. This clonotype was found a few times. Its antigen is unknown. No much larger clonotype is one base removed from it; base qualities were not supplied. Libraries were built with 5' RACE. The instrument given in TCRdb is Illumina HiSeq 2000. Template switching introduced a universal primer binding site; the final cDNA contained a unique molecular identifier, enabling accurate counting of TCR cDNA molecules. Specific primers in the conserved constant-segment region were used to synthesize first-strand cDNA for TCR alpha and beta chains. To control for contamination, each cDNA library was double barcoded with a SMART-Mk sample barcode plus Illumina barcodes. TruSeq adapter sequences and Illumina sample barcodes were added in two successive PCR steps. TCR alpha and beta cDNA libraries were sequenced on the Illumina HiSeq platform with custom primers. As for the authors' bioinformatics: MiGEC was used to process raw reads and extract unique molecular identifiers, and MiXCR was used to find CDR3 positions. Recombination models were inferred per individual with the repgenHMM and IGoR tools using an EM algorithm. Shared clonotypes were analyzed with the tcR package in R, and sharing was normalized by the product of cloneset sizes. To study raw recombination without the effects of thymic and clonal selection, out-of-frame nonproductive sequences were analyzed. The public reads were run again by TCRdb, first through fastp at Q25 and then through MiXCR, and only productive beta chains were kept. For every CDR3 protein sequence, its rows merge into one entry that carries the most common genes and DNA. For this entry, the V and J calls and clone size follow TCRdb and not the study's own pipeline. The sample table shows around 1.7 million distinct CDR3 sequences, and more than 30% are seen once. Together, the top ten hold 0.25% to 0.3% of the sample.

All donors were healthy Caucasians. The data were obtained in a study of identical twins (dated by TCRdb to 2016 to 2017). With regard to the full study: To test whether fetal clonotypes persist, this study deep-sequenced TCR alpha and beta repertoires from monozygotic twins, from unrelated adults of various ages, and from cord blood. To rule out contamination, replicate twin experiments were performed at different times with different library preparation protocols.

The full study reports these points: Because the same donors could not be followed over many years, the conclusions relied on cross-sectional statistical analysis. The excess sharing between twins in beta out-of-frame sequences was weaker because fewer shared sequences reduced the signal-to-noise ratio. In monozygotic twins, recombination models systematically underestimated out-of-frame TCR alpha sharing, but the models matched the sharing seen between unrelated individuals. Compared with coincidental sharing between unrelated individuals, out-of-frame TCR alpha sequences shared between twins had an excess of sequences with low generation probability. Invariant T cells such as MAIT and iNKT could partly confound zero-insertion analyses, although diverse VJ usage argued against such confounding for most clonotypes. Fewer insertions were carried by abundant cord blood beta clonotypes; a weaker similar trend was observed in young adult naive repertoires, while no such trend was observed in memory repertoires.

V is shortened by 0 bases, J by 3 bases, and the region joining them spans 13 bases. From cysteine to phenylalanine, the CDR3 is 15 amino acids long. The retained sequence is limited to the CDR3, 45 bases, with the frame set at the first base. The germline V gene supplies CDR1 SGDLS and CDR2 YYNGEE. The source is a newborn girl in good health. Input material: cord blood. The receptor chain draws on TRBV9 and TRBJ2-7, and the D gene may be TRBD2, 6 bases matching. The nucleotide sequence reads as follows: TGTGCCAGCAGCGTAGGGACTAAAGGTTACTACGAGCAGTACTTC. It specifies CASSVGTKGYYEQYF.